What follows are 17 T cell receptor beta chains derived from one specimen sequenced in a study of T-cell reconstitution after alpha-beta-depleted transplantation in children. Preparation of the TCRbeta library involved a method that used unique molecular identifiers. From the PCR reads, TCRdb called clonotypes with MiXCR, one entry per CDR3 protein. The sample includes about 980,000 distinct CDR3 sequences, about 31% of them seen just once. The material sequenced was PBMCs, mostly from graft donor cells, taken 360 days after TCRalphabeta/CD19-depleted stem cell transplant. These receptor sequences come from a boy under two years old who had a stem cell transplant for SCID, so the T cells may come from the graft donor.

CDR3 sequence (DNA): TGCAGTGCTAGTTGGGGGGCCCGCACAGATACGCAGTATTTT. It translates to CSASWGARTDTQYF. The rearrangement uses TRBV20-1 and TRBJ2-3, with D perhaps given as TRBD1 or TRBD2 (6 bases each). The germline gives CDR1 DFQATT, CDR2 SNEGSKA (reference sequence). Trimming shortened V by 3 bases and J by 1 base, and 11 bases separated the two germline ends. The CDR3 totals 14 residues.

This clonotype has a handful of counts. This chain connects TRBV9 to TRBJ2-2; D unclear. The CDR3 sequence is 16 residues long. Germline loops: CDR1 SGDLS, CDR2 YYNGEE. With 4 bases removed from V and 3 bases from J, the gap between germline ends came to 16 bases. The CDR3 sequence: CASSPRDQTDTGELFF. In nucleotides, the CDR3 is TGTGCCAGCAGCCCAAGAGATCAGACCGACACCGGGGAGCTGTTTTTT.

V and J are TRBV9 and TRBJ2-7; 14 nucleotides align to TRBD2. The CDR3 spans 18 residues. With 0 bases clipped from V and 2 bases from J, the junction kept 7 bases outside the gene matches. CDR1 is SGDLS and CDR2 is YYNGEE in the germline V gene. The CDR3 bases are TGTGCCAGCAGCGTAGATTTGACTAGCGGGGGGGCCCCCTACGAGCAGTACTTC. It specifies CASSVDLTSGGAPYEQYF.

J is TRBJ1-1 and V is TRBV12-3 or TRBV12-4; 8 bases are shared with TRBD1. The trim removed 4 bases at V and 1 base at J, leaving 5 bases unmatched. The CDR3 is 15 residues long. CDR3 loop: CASSSQGAANTEAFF. As DNA, the CDR3 is TGTGCCAGCAGTTCCCAGGGGGCTGCGAACACTGAAGCTTTCTTT.

V is TRBV7-2 and J is TRBJ2-3; D might be TRBD2 (5 bases). This CDR3 spans 15 amino acids. V lost 3 bases to trimming and J lost 2 bases, with 12 bases between them. The germline V gene encodes CDR1 SGHTA and CDR2 FQGNSA. CDR3 nucleotides: TGTGCCAGCAGCTTCTCCTCTCTAGCCACAGATACGCAGTATTTT. This sequence encodes CASSFSSLATDTQYF.

The J gene is TRBJ2-1, the V gene TRBV9, with D possibly matching TRBD2 (5 bases). CDR1 is SGDLS, CDR2 YYNGEE, per germline. V dropped 4 bases and J dropped 9 bases, with 17 bases sitting between them. The CDR3 spans 14 residues. CDR3 residues: CASSPDDYRGEQFF. The CDR3 DNA sequence: TGTGCCAGCAGCCCAGACGACTACCGGGGTGAGCAGTTCTTC. Supplemented by reference TRBV9 and TRBJ2-1, the full variable domain reads DSGVTQTPKHLITATGQRVTLRCSPRSGDLSVYWYQQSLDQGLQFLIQYYNGEERAKGNILERFSAQQFPDLHSELNLSSLELGDSALYFCASSPDDYRGEQFFGPGTRLTVL.

The chain is built from TRBV20-1 and TRBJ2-3; D gene unclear. Germline CDR1 is DFQATT and CDR2 is SNEGSKA (reference sequence). V was shortened by 3 bases and J by 6 bases, with 13 bases between the two germline ends. The CDR3 runs 13 residues. Here the CDR3 reads CSASDPSGDTQYF. CDR3 in DNA: TGCAGTGCTAGCGACCCGTCCGGGGATACGCAGTATTTT.

The table lists this clonotype with a few counts. The chain links TRBV18 to TRBJ2-5, with D unclear. The CDR3 spans 16 residues. Trimming shortened V by 1 base and J by 0 bases, and 12 bases separated the two germline ends. Germline V CDR1 and CDR2: KGHSH, LQKENI. The CDR3 bases are TGTGCCAGCTCACCACAGAGGACCCCGTACCAAGAGACCCAGTACTTC. Its translation: CASSPQRTPYQETQYF.

This chain joins TRBV2 and TRBJ2-3; perhaps TRBD1 as D (6 bases). Germline CDR1 is SNHLY and CDR2 is FYNNEI. This CDR3 region has 16 residues. Trimming shortened V by 9 bases and J by 6 bases, and 25 bases separated the two germline ends. This CDR3 is CAREPQQGELRDTQYF. As DNA, the CDR3 is TGTGCCAGAGAACCGCAACAGGGCGAATTGAGGGATACGCAGTATTTT.

This clonotype was seen just once. The rearrangement joins TRBV7-6 to TRBJ2-7; TRBD1 agrees at 7 bases. Trimming took 5 bases from V and 3 from J; bases not matched to a gene: 7. CDR1 is SGHVS, CDR2 FNYEAQ, per germline. CDR3 length: 14 residues. CDR3 protein: CASSLTGIFYEQYF. The CDR3 coding sequence is TGTGCCAGCAGCCTGACAGGGATCTTCTACGAGCAGTACTTC.

The sample holds a few counts of this clonotype. The chain has TRBV5-1 and TRBJ2-5; 7 bases are shared with TRBD1. This CDR3 is 16 amino acids long. Germline V gene sequence: CDR1 SGHRS, CDR2 YFSETQ. The V and J ends lost 2 bases and 1 base, in that order; junction bases with no gene match: 8. The CDR3 nucleotides are TGCGCCAGCAGCTTCGGGTACACAGGGGCCCAAGAGACCCAGTACTTC. Protein: CASSFGYTGAQETQYF.

DNA of the CDR3: TGTGCCACCAGTGATTTGACCGAAAAACTGTTTTTT. Translated, it gives CATSDLTEKLFF. This chain links TRBV24-1 with TRBJ1-4; the D is unclear. The CDR3 is 12 amino acids. The V gene's germline CDR1 is KGHDR and CDR2 SFDVKD. Trimming removed 0 bases at V and 8 bases at J, with 3 bases between.

The rearrangement uses TRBV4-1 and TRBJ2-1; the match to TRBD2 covers 16 bases. The CDR3 consists of 16 residues. With 3 bases clipped from V and 13 bases from J, the junction kept 9 bases outside the gene matches. Germline lookup yields CDR1 MGHRA and CDR2 YSYEKL. Here the CDR3 reads CASSHPGLAGGPRQFF. The DNA for the CDR3 is TGCGCCAGCAGCCATCCGGGACTAGCGGGGGGGCCGCGACAGTTCTTC.

This clonotype was found a few times. This chain links TRBV6-2 or TRBV6-3 with TRBJ2-1; the D gene is possibly TRBD2 (5 bases). The germline V gene has CDR1 MNHEY and CDR2 SVGEGT. The CDR3 has 16 residues. The V end lost 1 base, the J end lost 0 bases, and 10 bases lay between the germline ends. This CDR3 is CASSYWLAASYNEQFF. CDR3 sequence (DNA): TGTGCCAGCAGTTACTGGCTAGCCGCCTCCTACAATGAGCAGTTCTTC.

The gene calls are TRBV2 and TRBJ2-5; D is undetermined. CDR1 is SNHLY, CDR2 FYNNEI, per germline. Trimming removed 9 bases from V and 1 base from J, with 15 bases in between. The CDR3 is made up of 14 amino acids. The CDR3 nucleotides are TGTGCCAGTGCGTCGTGGGCCACCCAAGAGACCCAGTACTTC. Protein sequence: CASASWATQETQYF.

V gene TRBV2 combines with J gene TRBJ2-7; TRBD2 agrees at 13 bases. Germline assignment: CDR1 SNHLY and CDR2 FYNNEI. Trimming took 2 bases from V and 0 from J; bases not matched to a gene: 10. The length of the CDR3 is 19 residues. CDR3 region: CASSELGTSGEMSSYEQYF. The CDR3 region has the DNA TGTGCCAGCAGTGAACTAGGGACTAGCGGGGAAATGAGCTCCTACGAGCAGTACTTC.

The rearrangement links TRBV7-2 to TRBJ2-1; perhaps TRBD1 as D (6 bases). V was cut by 5 bases and J by 8 bases, with 19 bases left in between. Germline-derived CDR1 and CDR2 are SGHTA and FQGNSA. The CDR3 has 15 amino acids. The CDR3 sequence: CASSPRLWQGHEQFF. The CDR3 DNA sequence: TGTGCCAGCAGCCCTAGACTATGGCAGGGGCATGAGCAGTTCTTC. Based on the CDR3 plus reference TRBV7-2 and TRBJ2-1, the full variable domain is GAGVSQSPSNKVTEKGKDVELRCDPISGHTALYWYRQSLGQGLEFLIYFQGNSAPDKSGLPSDRFSAERTGGSVSTLTIQRTQQEDSAVYLCASSPRLWQGHEQFFGPGTRLTVL.